Following are 9 T cell receptor beta chains from one sample sequenced in a study of T-cell memory formation after mild COVID-19. TCRdb itself ran the 5' RACE reads through MiXCR, one entry per CDR3 protein. The data hold roughly 450,000 distinct CDR3 sequences, with 15% to 20% observed a single time. Sequencing input: PBMCs or a T cell subset sorted from them (not recorded which). Every receptor here comes from an adult woman who had mild COVID-19 (a few samples of this study predate the infection). Cell type and time point are not known.

This chain links TRBV7-8 with TRBJ2-3, with 9 bases that match TRBD1. Germline V gene sequence: CDR1 SGHVS, CDR2 FQNEAQ. J lost 3 bases, V lost 5 bases, and 12 bases had no gene match. The CDR3 consists of 17 residues. The CDR3 nucleotides are TGTGCCAGCAGCCTCACGCGGGACAGGGACGGGACAGATACGCAGTATTTT. It codes for CASSLTRDRDGTDTQYF.

This clonotype was recorded a few times. This chain uses TRBV6-5 with TRBJ2-7; 8 bases agree with TRBD1. Germline trimming cut 2 bases from V and 4 bases from J; bases unmatched to any gene: 4. This CDR3 spans 14 amino acids. Germline V gene sequence: CDR1 MNHEY, CDR2 SVGAGI. The CDR3: CASSYGQGPYEQYF. For the CDR3, the DNA is TGTGCCAGCAGTTACGGACAGGGACCTTACGAGCAGTACTTC.

This clonotype was observed a few times. The chain couples TRBV20-1 to TRBJ2-3; 10 bases are shared with TRBD2. The CDR3 sequence is 16 residues long. Trimming at V came to 4 bases and at J to 4 bases, leaving 11 bases not matched to a gene. The V gene's germline CDR1 is DFQATT and CDR2 SNEGSKA (reference sequence). The CDR3 reads CSAIKEGTSDADTQYF. The CDR3 DNA reads as TGCAGTGCTATAAAGGAGGGGACTAGCGATGCAGATACGCAGTATTTT.

The rearrangement links TRBV5-1 to TRBJ2-5; TRBD2 matches 12 bases. V shed 4 bases and J 5 bases; nucleotides not matched to a gene: 6. In germline, CDR1 is SGHRS, CDR2 YFSETQ. The CDR3 extends over 15 amino acids. CDR3 bases: TGCGCCAGCAGCCGTCTAGCGGGGGGGCTGGAGACCCAGTACTTC. This sequence encodes CASSRLAGGLETQYF.

The rearrangement links TRBV20-1 to TRBJ2-1; D uncertain. From germline, CDR1 is DFQATT and CDR2 SNEGSKA (reference sequence). CDR3 length: 10 residues. Between the trimmed V and J ends, which lost 4 bases and 4 bases, there was a span of 2 bases. The CDR3 nucleotides are TGCAGTGCTAAGTACAATGAGCAGTTCTTC. Protein sequence: CSAKYNEQFF.

This chain uses TRBV20-1 with TRBJ2-7, with 8 bases fitting TRBD1. The germline CDR1 and CDR2 sequences are DFQATT and SNEGSKA (reference sequence). CDR3 length: 14 residues. V lost 4 bases to trimming and J lost 5 bases; unmatched junction nucleotides: 10. The CDR3 DNA follows: TGCAGTGCTACTACGGACAGGGCTGGGGACGAGCAGTACTTC. Its protein is CSATTDRAGDEQYF.

This clonotype appeared a few times. This chain connects TRBV7-9 to TRBJ2-5; D uncertain. This CDR3 is 13 amino acids long. Trimming stripped 8 bases from V and 4 bases from J, with 14 bases between. Germline loops: CDR1 SEHNR, CDR2 FQNEAQ (reference sequence). The CDR3 sequence is CASQSSQRETQYF. In nucleotides, the CDR3 is TGTGCCAGCCAGTCGTCCCAGAGAGAGACCCAGTACTTC.

The rearrangement links TRBV18 to TRBJ2-4, with 8 bases fitting TRBD2. The J segment lost 8 bases and the V segment lost 3 bases, leaving 6 bases of the junction unmatched. The CDR3 consists of 14 residues. CDR1 KGHSH and CDR2 LQKENI come from the germline V gene. The CDR3 protein is CASSPGLGLYIQYF. In DNA, the CDR3 is TGTGCCAGCTCACCGGGACTAGGATTATACATTCAGTACTTC. Combining the CDR3 with reference TRBV18 and TRBJ2-4 gives the whole variable domain NAGVMQNPRHLVRRRGQEARLRCSPMKGHSHVYWYRQLPEEGLKFMVYLQKENIIDESGMPKERFSAEFPKEGPSILRIQQVVRGDSAAYFCASSPGLGLYIQYFGAGTRLSVL.

The V gene is TRBV3-1, the J gene TRBJ1-2, with TRBD1 identical over 10 bases. CDR3 length: 15 residues. Germline assignment: CDR1 LGHDT and CDR2 YNNKEL (reference sequence). With 2 bases clipped from V and 5 bases from J, the junction kept 5 bases outside the gene matches. Here the CDR3 reads CASSQTGQGGYGYTF. CDR3 coding DNA: TGTGCCAGCAGCCAAACCGGACAGGGGGGATATGGCTACACCTTC.